Following are 20 T cell receptor beta chains from one sample sequenced in a study of blood T cell repertoires in COVID-19. The method was immunoSEQ multiplex PCR; TCRdb's version includes in-frame clones alone and lacks a portion of them. Of under 150,000 clones listed, around four fifths are singletons. Specimen: peripheral blood. These receptors all come from a human donor in a cohort sampled during active COVID-19.

The chain recombines TRBV12-3 or TRBV12-4 with TRBJ1-1; no definite D call. The ends were cut back, 6 bases at V and 7 bases at J, with 15 bases in the middle. CDR3 length: 13 residues. The CDR3 nucleotides read TGTGCCAGCAGGCCGACAACCGAGGGTGAAGCTTTCTTT. Protein: CASRPTTEGEAFF.

This clone was recorded only once. The CDR3 loop reads CASKRSPGEQYF. In nucleotides, the CDR3 is TGTGCCAGCAAGCGGTCCCCTGGGGAGCAGTACTTC. The chain links TRBV6-5 to TRBJ2-7, with D perhaps matching TRBD2 (5 bases). V was clipped by 7 bases and J by 7 bases, with 14 bases between them. This CDR3 has 12 amino acids. The V gene's germline CDR1 is MNHEY and CDR2 SVGAGI.

The chain joins TRBV19 to TRBJ2-5; D gene unclear. In germline, CDR1 is LNHDA, CDR2 SQIVND (reference sequence). Trimming removed 10 bases from V and 5 bases from J, with 14 bases in between. The CDR3 runs to 12 residues. The CDR3 protein is CATHLLLETQYF. The CDR3 bases are TGTGCCACCCACCTTTTACTGGAGACCCAGTACTTC.

V and J are TRBV9 and TRBJ1-4; D remains unclear. Germline V gene data show CDR1 as SGDLS and CDR2 as YYNGEE. The CDR3 has 14 amino acids. V dropped 4 bases and J dropped 4 bases, with 11 bases sitting between them. CDR3 in amino acids: CASSPTYHNEKLFF. The CDR3 coding sequence is TGTGCCAGCAGCCCGACATACCATAATGAAAAACTGTTTTTT.

The chain has TRBV11-2 and TRBJ1-4; D not certain. Trimming shortened V by 0 bases and J by 0 bases, and 8 bases separated the two germline ends. The CDR3 runs to 16 residues. From germline, CDR1 is SGHAT and CDR2 FQNNGV. CDR3 region: CASSLDPSSTNEKLFF. The CDR3 DNA reads TGTGCCAGCAGCTTAGATCCTTCTTCAACTAATGAAAAACTGTTTTTT.

The chain recombines TRBV18 with TRBJ1-3; D unresolved. V was cut by 3 bases and J by 0 bases, with 9 bases left in between. This CDR3 contains 15 residues. Germline assignment: CDR1 KGHSH and CDR2 LQKENI. Written as DNA, the CDR3 is TGTGCCAGCTCACCCTCACGGAGCTCTGGAAACACCATATATTTT. Protein product: CASSPSRSSGNTIYF.

The chain uses TRBV7-5 and TRBJ1-5. TRBV7-5 is tagged as a pseudogene. CDR3 length equals 17 residues. This CDR3 reads CARSLERSGSGNQPQHF. CDR3 DNA: TGTGCCAGAAGCTTAGAAAGATCCGGTAGTGGCAATCAGCCCCAGCATTTT.

The chain recombines TRBV28 with TRBJ1-2; D may be TRBD1 (6 bases). From germline, CDR1 is MDHEN and CDR2 SYDVKM. The V and J ends lost 10 bases and 5 bases respectively, with 11 bases between them. This CDR3 has 11 amino acids. The CDR3 sequence: CATYRVYGYTF. CDR3 coding DNA: TGTGCCACCTACAGGGTTTATGGCTACACCTTC.

The genes are TRBV6-5 and TRBJ2-7, with 9 bases matching TRBD1. This CDR3 has 13 amino acids. The junction had 9 bases not matched to a gene; V was cut back by 8 bases and J by 7 bases. Per the germline V gene, CDR1 is MNHEY and CDR2 is SVGAGI. CDR3 amino acids: CASQTQGAGEQYF. CDR3 nucleotide sequence: TGTGCCAGCCAGACACAGGGGGCAGGGGAGCAGTACTTC.

This clone was seen a handful of times. The V call is TRBV21-1, the J call TRBJ1-5; the table calls TRBD1, which could not be checked here. TRBV21-1 is flagged as a pseudogene. This CDR3 is 12 amino acids long. The DNA for the CDR3 is TGTGCCAGCAGCACTGGCCCCTTAACCCAGCATTTT. It encodes CASSTGPLTQHF.

The rearrangement uses TRBV7-2 and TRBJ1-1; D perhaps matches TRBD1 (6 bases). This CDR3 has 13 residues. Trimming cost V 0 bases and J 8 bases, with 10 bases left between them. Germline V lookup: CDR1 SGHTA, CDR2 FQGNSA. CDR3 in DNA: TGTGCCAGCAGCTTAGCGCGGGGGGCGGAAGCTTTCTTT. As protein: CASSLARGAEAFF. Drawing the rest from reference TRBV7-2 and TRBJ1-1, the complete variable domain is GAGVSQSPSNKVTEKGKDVELRCDPISGHTALYWYRQSLGQGLEFLIYFQGNSAPDKSGLPSDRFSAERTGGSVSTLTIQRTQQEDSAVYLCASSLARGAEAFFGQGTRLTVV.

The V and J genes are TRBV14 and TRBJ2-1; D uncertain. Trimming shortened V by 1 base and J by 3 bases, and 22 bases separated the two germline ends. This CDR3 is built from 19 residues. From germline, CDR1 is SGHDN and CDR2 FVKESK. The CDR3 spells CASSQGPELWALLYNEQFF. The CDR3 nucleotides read TGTGCCAGCAGCCAAGGACCCGAGTTGTGGGCTCTCCTCTACAATGAGCAGTTCTTC.

The CDR3 sequence is CASSDSGTGGDNYGYTF. The CDR3 DNA reads as TGTGCCAGCAGTGATTCCGGGACAGGGGGCGATAACTATGGCTACACCTTC. The chain employs TRBV25-1 and TRBJ1-2, with 12 bases fitting TRBD1. Germline assignment: CDR1 MGHDK and CDR2 SYGVNS. Losses at the gene ends were 3 bases for V and 1 base for J; bases not matched to a gene: 6. CDR3 length: 17 amino acids.

This clone was picked up a small number of times. The CDR3: CASSFQGGQETQYF. Written as DNA, the CDR3 is TGTGCCAGCAGCTTTCAAGGGGGCCAAGAGACCCAGTACTTC. V gene TRBV11-3 combines with J gene TRBJ2-5; D possibly corresponds to TRBD1 (6 bases). Germline CDR1 is SGHNT and CDR2 is YENEEA. The CDR3 contains 14 residues. Trimming took off 3 bases at V and 1 base at J, with 9 bases between the two ends. The whole variable domain, filled in from reference TRBV11-3 and TRBJ2-5, reads EAGVVQSPRYKIIEKKQPVAFWCNPISGHNTLYWYLQNLGQGPELLIRYENEEAVDDSQLPKDRFSAERLKGVDSTLKIQPAELGDSAVYLCASSFQGGQETQYFGPGTRLLVL.

A single count supports this clone. The chain has TRBV6-5 and TRBJ1-5; D unresolved. Germline V gene lookup returns CDR1 MNHEY and CDR2 SVGAGI. The CDR3 is 14 residues long. Between the trimmed V and J ends, which lost 11 bases and 0 bases, there was a span of 14 bases. This chain's CDR3 is CASRSLPSNQPQHF. The CDR3 bases are TGTGCCTCTCGGAGTTTACCTAGCAATCAGCCCCAGCATTTT.

A few counts support this clone. The rearrangement links TRBV6-1 to TRBJ1-3; D not resolved. Germline CDR1 is MNHNS and CDR2 is SASEGT. Trimming took off 3 bases at V and 3 bases at J, with 9 bases between the two ends. CDR3 size: 14 residues. CDR3 sequence reads: CASSEGAGGNTIYF. The CDR3 DNA reads TGTGCCAGCAGTGAGGGTGCGGGTGGAAACACCATATATTTT.

The chain uses TRBV19 and TRBJ1-5; tentatively, D is TRBD1 (5 bases). With 3 bases removed from V and 11 bases from J, the gap between germline ends came to 17 bases. Germline V gene sequence: CDR1 LNHDA, CDR2 SQIVND (reference sequence). The CDR3 loop spans 14 amino acids. Written as DNA, the CDR3 is TGTGCCAGTAGTATGGGGGGGGTGGAAAAGACCCAGCATTTT. It codes for CASSMGGVEKTQHF.

The chain combines TRBV19 with TRBJ1-5; TRBD1 aligns across 7 bases. The V segment lost 8 bases and the J segment 0 bases; nucleotides outside the gene matches: 16. Germline V gene sequence: CDR1 LNHDA, CDR2 SQIVND (reference sequence). The CDR3 contains 18 residues. CDR3 amino acids: CASFGAPRDSNSNQPQHF. CDR3 DNA: TGTGCCAGTTTCGGGGCCCCCCGGGACAGCAATAGCAATCAGCCCCAGCATTTT.

The CDR3 loop reads CASSQGDTFNEKLFF. Here the CDR3 DNA reads TGTGCCAGCAGCCAAGGGGACACTTTTAATGAAAAACTGTTTTTT. The V gene is TRBV3-1 (or the pseudogene TRBV3-2), the J gene TRBJ1-4, with D perhaps TRBD1 (6 bases). Trimming took 1 base from V and 4 from J, leaving 10 bases between them. Germline loops: CDR1 LGHDT, CDR2 YNNKEL (reference sequence). The CDR3 runs to 15 residues.

The rearrangement links TRBV7-2 to TRBJ1-1; no reliable D call. This CDR3 has 12 residues. Deletions cut 4 bases from V and 5 bases from J, with 8 bases between. Germline values: CDR1 SGHTA, CDR2 FQGNSA. In DNA form, the CDR3 reads TGTGCCAGCAGCTCCCCAGTGACTGAAGCTTTCTTT. Its protein product is CASSSPVTEAFF.